The rows below give T cell receptor beta chains drawn from one sample of a study of cytomegalovirus exposure and HLA in healthy donors. Generated by immunoSEQ multiplex PCR, the TCRdb table keeps only in-frame clones and is missing some. This sample has a few hundred thousand clones, with 80% to 90% found just once. Input material: PBMCs. The receptors stem from a woman under 30 in good health and CMV-seronegative. The CDR3 runs from the conserved cysteine through the conserved F or W. The order of the fields is V gene, J gene, D gene, clone size, CDR3 DNA, CDR3 protein. The D gene is left open where the match is weak. The size of a clone is reported for some rows only, either as once, few or many, or as a class for expanded clones.

>TRBV18|TRBJ1-2|TRBD1|few
TGTGCCAGCCAATCCGGGACAGGGGGCCTTGGCTACACCTTC
CASQSGTGGLGYTF
>TRBV2|TRBJ1-1|-|once
TGTGCCAGCAGTCTTGACAGAATGAACACTGAAGCTTTCTTT
CASSLDRMNTEAFF
>TRBV5-1|TRBJ2-3|TRBD2|-
TGCGCCAGCAGCTCGATGACTAGCGGGGTCACAGATACGCAGTATTTT
CASSSMTSGVTDTQYF
>TRBV9|TRBJ1-3|-|-
TGTGCCAGCAGCGAGACAGCCTCTGGAAACACCATATATTTT
CASSETASGNTIYF
>TRBV27|TRBJ1-2|-|-
TGTGCCAGCAGTTTACATCCGGGGATAGGGTACTATGGCTACACCTTC
CASSLHPGIGYYGYTF
>TRBV7-8|TRBJ2-5|TRBD2|once
TGTGCCAGCAGTGGGAGGGGACGGGAGACCCAGTACTTC
CASSGRGRETQYF
>TRBV7-3|TRBJ2-7|TRBD1|-
TGTGCCAGCAGCCCCGTGTGGACAGGGAACTCCTACGAGCAGTACTTC
CASSPVWTGNSYEQYF
>TRBV6-5|TRBJ2-7|-|-
TGTGCCAGCAGTTACGTAACAGGTCTCTCCTACGAGCAGTACTTC
CASSYVTGLSYEQYF
>TRBV4-1|TRBJ2-3|-|-
TGCGCCAGCAGCCAAGAGGAGAGCGGGAGCACAGATACGCAGTATTTT
CASSQEESGSTDTQYF
>TRBV7-2|TRBJ1-4|TRBD1|-
TGTGCCAGCAGCTTTAACAGGGGGCGAGAAAAACTGTTTTTT
CASSFNRGREKLFF
>TRBV19|TRBJ2-7|-|-
TGTGCCAGTAAAGCGGGCTCGCTCTACGAGCAGTACTTC
CASKAGSLYEQYF
>TRBV7-8|TRBJ2-7|TRBD1|-
TGTGCCAGCAGCCGGGACAGCCTCTACGAGCAGTACTTC
CASSRDSLYEQYF
>TRBV9|TRBJ2-3|TRBD2|-
TGTGCCAGCAGCTCTGTCGGCGGGAGGGCCGTGGATACGCAGTATTTT
CASSSVGGRAVDTQYF
>TRBV29-1|TRBJ1-1|TRBD1|-
TGCAGCGTAGATGGACAGGCTAACACTGAAGCTTTCTTT
CSVDGQANTEAFF